This T cell receptor beta chain was identified during a study of human T cells and chemical hapten exposure (dated by TCRdb to about 2021). Regarding the research as a whole: For sensitization, 2% DPC in acetone was applied to a 2 cm by 2 cm area of upper inner arm skin. Weekly therapeutic DPC doses were additionally applied to the scalp of patients throughout the roughly 26-week study period. Patch tests used Finn chambers with 0.01% DPC on the upper back, scored after 6 days by International Contact Dermatitis Research Group standards. Alopecia areata with under or over 50% scalp involvement, alopecia totalis and alopecia universalis were represented in the patient cohort, which was mostly female. The libraries were sequenced as a pool, and the TCR yield per sample differed mostly because of small variations in library volumes within the pool. The study tracked peripheral blood TCR repertoire changes in vivo during primary and secondary sensitization to the hapten diphenylcyclopropenone (DPC) in alopecia patients. Patient blood was sampled pre-sensitization (week 0) and at 2, 6 and about 24 weeks after DPC sensitization. Roughly 30 alopecia patients provided blood for TCR sequencing at one to four time points (pre-sensitization, 2, 6 and 24 weeks).

The CDR3 sequence holds 15 residues, the cysteine and phenylalanine included. The sequence is cut down to CDR3 DNA, 45 bases in frame from base 1. V is reduced by 3 bases and J by 6 bases, leaving a spacing of 17 bases between them. What the authors observed across the whole study: DPC sensitization did not change the number of TCRs with a frequency above 1 in 1000, and there was no evidence of changes in global repertoire structure. Because all patients had alopecia, a presumed autoimmune disease, the immune response of the patients might differ from that of healthy individuals. After repeated subsampling, the strength of the expansion versus patch-test correlation and the threshold at which it became significant changed. A positive correlation was found between the number of PT1 expanded TCRs and patch test score, with significance reached at thresholds 8, 16 and 32 but not 4. Compared with pre-sensitization or healthy control sets, expanded TCRs formed significantly more large CDR3 similarity clusters, which is consistent with antigen-driven responses.

The time point label corresponds to: patch test 3, about 24 weeks after DPC sensitization. In the paper's terms, the treatment or condition label means: therapeutic diphenylcyclopropenone sensitization with weekly scalp DPC. Blood at each patch-test visit was drawn before the patch test was applied. Eligible patients were aged 18 to 70, diagnosed with alopecia, deemed suitable for DPC therapy, and excluded if pregnant. Total RNA was extracted from unfractionated whole blood collected in Tempus Blood RNA tubes. The library was generated by RACE. Sequencing instrument: NextSeq 500. During library preparation, unique molecular identifiers were attached to individual cDNA molecules so that TCRs could be counted in a quantitative, reproducible way. Each blood RNA sample was used to sequence both TCR alpha and TCR beta chains. Per the authors' processing: Samples had a median of roughly 99,000 TCRs, with a range from about 23,224 to 750,000. V, J and CDR3 annotation of the TCR reads was carried out using the Decombinator software suite. For the PS versus PT1 abundance plots, all samples were subsampled to the same number of TCRs (28,000). Expanded TCRs were defined as absent before sensitization and observed at least eight times at the 2-week time point. The public reads were reprocessed in TCRdb via fastp at Q25 and MiXCR, keeping in-frame beta chains. Rows matching on CDR3 protein sequence are summarized as one entry with the most common DNA and genes. It is TCRdb's table, rather than the study itself, that gives the V and J calls and clone size. The sample table shows roughly 97,000 distinct CDR3 sequences, and 25% to 35% are seen once. The ten largest clones represent 10% of the sample.

This clonotype was seen a handful of times. Its cognate antigen has yet to be identified. Nothing much larger sits one base from this clone, and base qualities are not available. The clonotype comes from a man between 40 and 49 years old with alopecia areata. Some clones in this sample may be carry-over from other donors' samples. This sequence uses TRBV12-3 or TRBV12-4 and TRBJ1-2; the D gene is perhaps TRBD1, from 5 matching bases. Sample: whole blood, taken in connection with sensitization to the hapten diphenylcyclopropenone (DPC). The nucleotide sequence is given as TGTGCCAGCAGTTTCAGGGAGTCAGTGGGGAATGGCTACACCTTC. This sequence encodes CASSFRESVGNGYTF.